This paragraph covers one T cell receptor beta chain sequence. The RNA, about 0.5 to 1 ug, was put through reverse transcription using random hexamers. The authors amplified TCR beta CDR3 across 54 Vbeta and 13 Jbeta using immunoSEQ multiplex PCR. TCRdb fed the immunoSEQ multiplex PCR reads into MiXCR, producing one record per CDR3 protein. The profile shows approximately 120,000 distinct CDR3 sequences, roughly 92% of them singletons. The CDR3 sequence is 15 residues long. Germline V gene data show CDR1 as LGHDT and CDR2 as YNNKEL (reference sequence). V was pared by 4 bases and J by 1 base, with 7 bases of the junction left unmatched. In blood CD8+ and CD4+ T cells, TCR beta underwent sequencing. Healthy donors served as age- and sex-matched controls. It was negative isolation that provided the CD8+ and CD4+ T cells, whereas TEMRA cells were enriched by FACS. This sample was included in a study of CD8 T cells in Susac syndrome.

The rearrangement uses TRBV3-1 and TRBJ2-7, with TRBD1 matching 7 bases. Sequencing was carried out using CD8+ T cells from PBMCs. The TCR sequence derives from a human donor in good health. CDR3 sequence: CASSLRQGKSYEQYF. CDR3 nucleotides: TGTGCCAGCAGCCTTAGACAGGGAAAGTCCTACGAGCAGTACTTC.